This TCR beta chain is drawn from a study of T-cell reconstitution after alpha-beta-depleted transplantation in children. Researchers prepared the TCRbeta library using unique molecular identifiers, the study reports. TCRdb re-derived calls from the PCR reads in MiXCR, one entry per CDR3 protein. The top ten hold about 4.6% of the sample, which has around 800,000 distinct CDR3 sequences, 15% to 20% seen once. Regarding the study as a whole: T-cell numbers and diversity one year post-transplant derived largely from freshly generated T cells. Alpha-beta T cells about two months after transplant reportedly derived from several hundred expanded graft clones.

This clonotype was picked up many times. What it binds is unknown. This CDR3 region has 15 residues. The chain recombines TRBV21-1 with TRBJ1-1. TRBV21-1 is a known pseudogene. The sequences come from PBMCs, mostly from graft donor cells, collected 360 days after TCRalphabeta/CD19-depleted stem cell transplant. The sequence derives from a male patient aged 5 to 17 who had a stem cell transplant for acute lymphoblastic leukemia, so the T cells may come from the graft donor. CDR3 nucleotide sequence: TGTGCCAGCAGCCTTCAGGGTGCACCCAACACTGAAGCTTTCTTT. Its protein is CASSLQGAPNTEAFF.